Sequencing of this T cell receptor (beta chain) was carried out in a study of cytomegalovirus exposure and HLA in healthy donors. General observations from the study: 164 TCR beta chains were listed as cytomegalovirus-associated. In an earlier analysis, productive rearrangement rates for most beta V segments clustered near 87% or 30%. Clonal expansion was found to be greater in HLA-associated TCR beta chains than in equally common others in a later analysis.

About this clone itself: Its antigen is unknown.

PCR involved 60 Vbeta and 13 Jbeta primers. Using immunoSEQ multiplex PCR, the repertoire was profiled, and TCRdb retains in-frame clones only, with some absent. In all, the sample yields 50,000 to 70,000 clones. Sequenced: PBMCs. This receptor was obtained from a male donor in good health and CMV-seronegative.

Written as DNA, the CDR3 is TGTGCCAGCAGCATCCGGGGGGGCCGAGAGACCCAGTACTTC. This codes for CASSIRGGRETQYF. V gene TRBV11-1 combines with J gene TRBJ2-5; 8 bases agree with TRBD2. With 5 bases clipped from V and 4 bases from J, the junction kept 6 bases outside the gene matches. The CDR3 length is 14 residues. Germline V lookup: CDR1 SGHAT, CDR2 FQDESV (reference sequence).